The rows below give T cell receptor beta chains drawn from one sample of a study of blood T cell repertoires in COVID-19. Sequencing used immunoSEQ multiplex PCR; TCRdb keeps in-frame clones, though not all of them. This sample has around 190,000 clones, with 87% found just once. Sequenced: PBMCs or T cells enriched from blood (not recorded which). The origin of the receptors is a man between 18 and 35 years old with acute COVID-19. CDR3s include the opening cysteine and the closing phenylalanine or tryptophan.

TRBJ2-2 | TRBV28 | CASVTGLTGELFF
TRBJ2-1 | TRBV7-9 | CASSPPTPGLAHEQFF
TRBJ1-4 | TRBV28 | CASSPPLATNEKLFF
TRBJ2-7 | TRBV6-2/TRBV6-3 | CASNYRTTGQGDLYEQYF
TRBJ1-1 | TRBV29-1 | CSVFLQGKRVNTEAFF
TRBJ1-3 | TRBV4-2 | CASSQARGTIYF
TRBJ2-7 | TRBV9 | CASSVTPGGYEQYF
TRBJ1-2 | TRBV3-1/TRBV3-2 | CASSQMGQTYNYGYTF
TRBJ2-7 | TRBV7-9 | CASSLRYQAGSTYEQYF
TRBJ2-7 | TRBV5-4 | CASSFTGLTEQYF